This T cell receptor beta chain was profiled in a study of blood T cell repertoires in COVID-19. Study details: Some COVID-19 samples were acute and others convalescent; all came from the United States, Italy and Spain. PBMCs, B-cell-depleted T cells, or T cells were the source of the cDNA or gDNA that made up the material.

Source study methods: Amplification of reference gene primers provided the estimated nucleated cell counts. The repertoire was sequenced with immunoSEQ multiplex PCR; TCRdb's copy has only in-frame clones and lacks some. D and trimming come from the DNA, and the V and J calls and clone size come from that table. The sample lists over 200,000 clones, 70% to 90% occurring once. V dropped 2 bases and J dropped 5; count of bases not matched to a gene: 5. This CDR3 comprises 17 residues. Germline V lookup: CDR1 LGHDT, CDR2 YNNKEL (reference sequence). Sequenced: peripheral blood. V usage is TRBV3-1 (or the pseudogene TRBV3-2) and J usage is TRBJ2-1; 14 nucleotides match TRBD2. The receptor was derived from a man younger than 35 with active or convalescent COVID-19. The CDR3 region has the DNA TGTGCCAGCAGCCAACGACCGGGACTAGCGGGAGACAATGAGCAGTTCTTC. It yields the protein CASSQRPGLAGDNEQFF.